This T cell receptor (beta chain) appears in the sequencing data of a study of technical replicates of blood from a few donors. V trimming: 2 bases; J trimming: 8 bases; junction bases outside the gene matches: 13. The CDR3 sequence is 16 residues long. The germline V gene encodes CDR1 MNHNS and CDR2 SASEGT. The table came from immunoSEQ multiplex PCR; TCRdb's copy has only in-frame clones and leaves some out. The sample lists around 85,000 clones, about 93% occurring once. Sequencing used T cells isolated from PBMCs. The TCR sequence derives from a human donor in good health. The gene calls are TRBV6-1 and TRBJ1-2; 8 positions agree with TRBD1. The CDR3 DNA follows: TGTGCCAGCAGTGAACTTCCGTTAGGACAGGGTCACGGCTACACCTTC. The encoded protein is CASSELPLGQGHGYTF.